The clone carrying this TCR beta chain was seen many times. Its antigen is not identified. Preparation of the TCRbeta library used unique molecular identifiers. Using its own MiXCR run on the PCR reads, TCRdb lists one record per CDR3 protein. The sample consists of about 110,000 distinct CDR3 sequences, 5.5% to 6.5% of them appearing once. Trimming removed 3 bases from V and 0 bases from J; junction bases left unmatched: 1. This CDR3 is 14 amino acids long. CDR1 SGHKS and CDR2 YYEKEE come from the germline V gene (reference sequence). This sample was taken from a study of T-cell reconstitution after alpha-beta-depleted transplantation in children. Study-level findings and limits: Some patients' high day-60 TCRbeta diversity was traced to surviving recipient T cells and thymic progenitors. Newly produced T cells mostly accounted for T-cell counts and diversity one year post-transplant. Reportedly, only several hundred clones from non-depleted graft cells drove alpha-beta T-cell counts at about two months.

Sequencing used PBMCs, mostly from graft donor cells, obtained 360 days after TCRalphabeta/CD19-depleted stem cell transplant. This clonotype was sampled from a male patient aged 2-9 years who had a stem cell transplant for acute lymphoblastic leukemia, so the T cells may come from the graft donor. The rearrangement joins TRBV5-5 to TRBJ2-7; TRBD1 matches at 9 bases. The CDR3 reads CASSWGQGSYEQYF. Here the CDR3 DNA reads TGTGCCAGCAGCTGGGGACAGGGCTCCTACGAGCAGTACTTC.